Below, 9 T cell receptor beta chains from the same sample are listed, as sequenced in a study of shared clonotypes between healthy human individuals. Libraries were prepared by immunoSEQ multiplex PCR; TCRdb keeps only in-frame clonotypes and omits some of them. Of around 1,000,000 clones listed, roughly 80% were seen once; the top ten hold approximately 0.9%. The sequencing sample was made of memory CD4+ T cells from PBMCs. Subset denoted: CD45RA-negative fraction. The receptors shown here come from a man aged 18 to 29 in good health. Some clones in this sample may be carry-over from other donors' samples.

The gene calls are TRBV20-1 and TRBJ2-5, with D possibly TRBD1 on 6 matching bases. Between the trimmed V and J ends, which lost 6 bases and 10 bases, there was a span of 15 bases. CDR1 and CDR2 from the germline V gene are DFQATT and SNEGSKA (reference sequence). The CDR3 consists of 11 residues. The CDR3: CSANPRGYQYF. CDR3 DNA: TGCAGTGCCAATCCGAGGGGGTACCAGTACTTC.

The rearrangement joins TRBV28 to TRBJ2-7; D may be TRBD2 (6 bases). The CDR3 is made up of 16 amino acids. Per germline, CDR1 MDHEN and CDR2 SYDVKM. V dropped 5 bases and J dropped 5 bases, with 22 bases sitting between them. For the CDR3, the DNA is TGTGCCAGCAGTCCCTCGCCAGGAGGGGTCTTGAACGAGCAGTACTTC. Amino acids: CASSPSPGGVLNEQYF.

The J gene is TRBJ1-6, the V gene TRBV30; D is perhaps TRBD1 (6 bases). The CDR3 runs to 15 residues. V lost 1 base and J lost 3, with 10 bases in between. The germline gives CDR1 GTSNPN, CDR2 SVGIG (reference sequence). The CDR3: CAWSDGQSYNSPLHF. In nucleotides, the CDR3 is TGTGCCTGGAGTGATGGACAGAGCTATAATTCACCCCTCCACTTT.

This clone was detected once. The V call is TRBV28, the J call TRBJ2-5; D ambiguous. The length of the CDR3 is 13 residues. Germline V gives CDR1 MDHEN, CDR2 SYDVKM. The V end lost 6 bases, the J end lost 2 bases, and 10 bases lay between the germline ends. DNA for the CDR3: TGTGCCAGCAGCACCATTGGTCAAGAGACCCAGTACTTC. Amino acids: CASSTIGQETQYF.

The genes are TRBV7-2 and TRBJ1-1; D perhaps matches TRBD1 (5 bases). The length of the CDR3 is 15 residues. The V end lost 1 base, the J end lost 4 bases, and 13 bases lay between the germline ends. Germline CDR1 is SGHTA and CDR2 is FQGNSA. The CDR3 DNA follows: TGTGCCAGCAGCTTAGACAGACAGAAGGCCACTGAAGCTTTCTTT. Amino acids: CASSLDRQKATEAFF.

The chain has TRBV2 and TRBJ2-2; TRBD1 agrees at 7 bases. Germline CDR1 reads SNHLY; CDR2 reads FYNNEI. CDR3 length equals 14 residues. V was clipped by 6 bases and J by 7 bases; unmatched bases: 8. The CDR3 DNA follows: TGTGCCAGCAGAGACCGACAGGGCGGCGGGGAGCTGTTTTTT. Protein product: CASRDRQGGGELFF.

This clone was seen ten or more times. The chain has TRBV27 and TRBJ2-7, with D hard to call. CDR3 size: 12 residues. Trimming cost V 5 bases and J 2 bases, with 7 bases left between them. In germline, CDR1 is MNHEY, CDR2 SMNVEV (reference sequence). The CDR3 protein is CASSGGAYEQYF. The CDR3 nucleotides read TGTGCCAGCAGTGGTGGGGCCTACGAGCAGTACTTC.

This chain links TRBV5-8 with TRBJ2-6; D could derive from TRBD1 or TRBD2 (5 bases each). This CDR3 is 16 amino acids long. Trimming left V 4 bases short and J 4 bases short, with 15 bases between. Germline CDR1 reads SGHTS; CDR2 reads YDEGEE. CDR3 loop: CASSRGPHGGANVLTF. The CDR3 region has the DNA TGTGCCAGCAGCCGGGGCCCCCATGGGGGGGCCAACGTCCTGACTTTC.

The chain uses TRBV19 and TRBJ2-3, with 7 bases aligning to TRBD1. The CDR3 runs to 13 residues. The J segment lost 2 bases and the V segment lost 11 bases, leaving 7 bases of the junction unmatched. Germline CDR1 is LNHDA and CDR2 is SQIVND (reference sequence). The CDR3 coding sequence is TGTGCCTCAAGACAGGGCCTCACAGATACGCAGTATTTT. It encodes CASRQGLTDTQYF.